This entry lists 29 T cell receptor beta chains sequenced from one sample in a study of blood T cells in healthy people across ages. Next came a second PCR, run for about 6 to 12 cycles, which used a sample-barcoded 5' primer along with a J-beta primer mix. TCRdb recomputed calls from the 5' RACE reads with MiXCR, one row per CDR3 protein. The sample has 1.5 million to 2 million distinct CDR3 sequences, 25% to 30% seen once; the top ten hold 7.7%. The specimen was blood. The receptors were gathered from a woman in her twenties or thirties in good health.

This clonotype turned up a few times. The chain couples TRBV27 to TRBJ2-1, with 8 bases aligning to TRBD2. Germline assignment: CDR1 MNHEY and CDR2 SMNVEV (reference sequence). J was trimmed by 4 bases and V by 7 bases; bases with no gene match: 9. The CDR3 is 15 amino acids. The DNA for the CDR3 is TGTGCCAGCACTTTGACCACTAGCGGATACAATGAGCAGTTCTTC. This sequence encodes CASTLTTSGYNEQFF.

This clonotype was found many times. This rearrangement joins TRBV12-5 to TRBJ2-7; 12 bases are a match to TRBD2. This CDR3 region has 17 residues. From germline, CDR1 is LGHNT and CDR2 FRNRAP. Trimming at V came to 2 bases and at J to 2 bases, leaving 7 bases not matched to a gene. The CDR3 DNA sequence: TGTGCTAGTGGTTTGATACTAGGACTAGCGGGAACCTACGAGCAGTACTTC. Translating it yields CASGLILGLAGTYEQYF.

The V gene is TRBV5-6, the J gene TRBJ2-7; D unresolved. Trimming removed 5 bases at V and 6 bases at J, with 18 bases between. The CDR3 extends over 14 amino acids. Germline V lookup: CDR1 SGHDT, CDR2 YYEEEE. For the CDR3, the DNA is TGTGCCAGCAGTAGTGACGGACCGGCCGCCGAGCAGTACTTC. Its translation: CASSSDGPAAEQYF.

This chain uses TRBV18 with TRBJ1-2, with D hard to call. The germline gives CDR1 KGHSH, CDR2 LQKENI. The CDR3 spans 16 residues. With 2 bases removed from V and 0 bases from J, the gap between germline ends came to 13 bases. The CDR3 DNA reads as TGTGCCAGCTCACCAGAGACCGCCAGAGCTAACTATGGCTACACCTTC. It codes for CASSPETARANYGYTF.

The chain links TRBV30 to TRBJ1-5; TRBD1 is a possible D gene (6 bases). The germline V gene encodes CDR1 GTSNPN and CDR2 SVGIG (reference sequence). There are 14 residues in the CDR3. V was trimmed by 4 bases and J by 1 base, leaving 11 bases between them. CDR3 DNA sequence: TGTGCCTGGAAGGTCCAGGGGAGCAATCAGCCCCAGCATTTT. It encodes CAWKVQGSNQPQHF.

This chain connects TRBV3-1 to TRBJ1-2; D gene ambiguous. This CDR3 contains 14 residues. The V and J ends lost 4 bases and 4 bases respectively, with 13 bases between them. CDR1 is LGHDT, CDR2 YNNKEL, per germline (reference sequence). The CDR3 reads CASSLEQKCYGYTF. The CDR3 region has the DNA TGTGCCAGCAGCCTGGAACAGAAGTGCTATGGCTACACCTTC.

This chain's CDR3 is CASSPSVAGGTDTQYF. As DNA, the CDR3 is TGTGCCAGCAGCCCCTCGGTAGCGGGGGGCACAGATACGCAGTATTTT. The chain employs TRBV7-6 and TRBJ2-3; 9 bases are shared with TRBD2. The trim removed 5 bases at V and 1 base at J, leaving 7 bases unmatched. The CDR3 contains 16 residues. Per germline, CDR1 SGHVS and CDR2 FNYEAQ.

The CDR3 region has the DNA TGTGCCAGCAGTTACTGGGCGGGGGAAGGCGATGAGCAGTTCTTC. Translation gives CASSYWAGEGDEQFF. The chain couples TRBV6-6 to TRBJ2-1, with 7 bases fitting TRBD2. The trim removed 1 base at V and 8 bases at J, leaving 8 bases unmatched. This CDR3 has 15 residues. Germline loops: CDR1 MNHNY, CDR2 SVGAGI (reference sequence).

At least ten counts were recorded for this clonotype. V is TRBV5-5 and J is TRBJ2-3; tentative D call: TRBD1 (5 bases). This CDR3 comprises 13 residues. The V gene lost 0 bases and the J gene lost 6 bases, with 8 bases spanning the gap. Germline lookup yields CDR1 SGHKS and CDR2 YYEKEE (reference sequence). The CDR3 loop is CASSLGGWDTQYF. The CDR3 region has the DNA TGTGCCAGCAGCTTGGGGGGCTGGGATACGCAGTATTTT.

Only a few counts were recorded for this clonotype. This sequence joins TRBV11-2 and TRBJ2-7, with D perhaps TRBD2 (6 bases). The CDR3 sequence is 14 residues long. Germline CDR1 SGHAT, CDR2 FQNNGV. V was cut by 3 bases and J by 7 bases, with 16 bases left in between. The CDR3 DNA reads as TGTGCCAGCAGCTTTCGGGACTCATCACGGGAGCAGTACTTC. Amino acids: CASSFRDSSREQYF.

With regard to this clonotype: A much larger clonotype is one base distant, so this may be a read error. The V call is TRBV4-3, the J call TRBJ2-7; 7 bases fit TRBD2. CDR3 length: 16 amino acids. J was trimmed by 3 bases and V by 0 bases; bases with no gene match: 8. Germline CDR1 is LGHNA and CDR2 is YSLEER. The chain's CDR3 is CASSQDLLADRYEQYF. CDR3 nucleotide sequence: TGCGCCAGCAGCCAAGATCTTCTAGCGGACCGCTACGAGCAGTACTTC.

The chain recombines TRBV7-9 with TRBJ2-1; D ambiguous. V lost 4 bases to trimming and J lost 0 bases, with 19 bases between them. The CDR3 covers 18 residues. CDR1 and CDR2 (germline): SEHNR, FQNEAQ (reference sequence). The DNA for the CDR3 is TGTGCCAGCAGCTCCCGCGACCCGGATCCGAGCTCCTACAATGAGCAGTTCTTC. It is translated as CASSSRDPDPSSYNEQFF.

This clonotype has ten or more counts. The J gene is TRBJ2-5, the V gene TRBV12-3 or TRBV12-4; TRBD1 aligns across 7 bases. V lost 5 bases to trimming and J lost 3 bases; unmatched junction nucleotides: 6. This CDR3 region has 14 residues. The CDR3: CASSDREWKETQYF. CDR3 sequence (DNA): TGTGCCAGCAGTGACAGGGAATGGAAAGAGACCCAGTACTTC.

In its sample, this clonotype was seen once. This sequence joins TRBV24-1 and TRBJ2-3; 13 nucleotides align to TRBD2. J gave up 6 bases and V 0 bases, and 5 bases lay outside the gene matches. This CDR3 is 17 amino acids long. The germline V gene encodes CDR1 KGHDR and CDR2 SFDVKD. In DNA, the CDR3 is TGTGCCACCAGTGATTTGAAGGGACTAGCGGGACGGGATACGCAGTATTTT. This codes for CATSDLKGLAGRDTQYF.

This clonotype was seen repeatedly, ten times or more. The chain employs TRBV5-5 and TRBJ2-7; D tentatively fits TRBD1 or TRBD2 (5 bases each). CDR1 is SGHKS and CDR2 is YYEKEE in the germline V gene (reference sequence). The germline V and J ends were trimmed by 0 bases and 3 bases, with 13 bases remaining between them. The CDR3 has 15 amino acids. This chain's CDR3 is CASSLAEGSYYEQYF. CDR3 DNA sequence: TGTGCCAGCAGCTTGGCCGAGGGGAGCTACTACGAGCAGTACTTC.

There are a few counts of this clonotype. The CDR3 here is CASSPGPGGQPQHF. The CDR3 DNA reads TGTGCCAGCAGTCCAGGCCCGGGCGGGCAGCCCCAGCATTTT. The chain has TRBV6-2 or TRBV6-3 and TRBJ1-5; unclear D gene. This CDR3 comprises 14 residues. Germline assignment: CDR1 MNHEY and CDR2 SVGEGT. Trimming shortened V by 5 bases and J by 7 bases, and 15 bases separated the two germline ends.

The V gene is TRBV10-3, the J gene TRBJ1-3, with TRBD1 as a possible D gene (6 bases). The germline V gene encodes CDR1 ENHRY and CDR2 SYGVKD. Deletions cut 0 bases from V and 7 bases from J, with 10 bases between. CDR3 length equals 14 residues. In DNA form, the CDR3 reads TGTGCCATCAGTGAGTCGAGACAGGCGAACACCATATATTTT. Translated: CAISESRQANTIYF.

This clonotype was counted ten times or more. The rearrangement links TRBV4-1 to TRBJ2-7, with a tentative D call TRBD1 (6 bases). The CDR3 has 16 amino acids. The V end was cut by 1 base, the J end by 4 bases, with 17 bases between. Per the germline V gene, CDR1 is MGHRA and CDR2 is YSYEKL. CDR3 nucleotide sequence: TGCGCCAGCAGCCAAGGAACGGGACAACCTTCTTACGAGCAGTACTTC. Translating gives CASSQGTGQPSYEQYF.

J is TRBJ2-1 and V is TRBV19; D gene ambiguous. The CDR3 totals 14 residues. Germline-derived CDR1 and CDR2 are LNHDA and SQIVND (reference sequence). Trimming pared 6 bases from V and 5 bases from J, leaving 14 bases between. The DNA for the CDR3 is TGTGCCAGTAGCCTTCCCACCCAGAACAATGAGCAGTTCTTC. Residues: CASSLPTQNNEQFF.

The genes are TRBV15 and TRBJ1-5, with a possible D match to TRBD1 (6 bases). CDR1 is LNHNV and CDR2 is YYDKDF in the germline V gene (reference sequence). V gave up 0 bases and J gave up 4 bases, with 16 bases separating them. This CDR3 is built from 17 residues. The CDR3 spells CATSRDPRGRSNQPQHF. CDR3 nucleotides: TGTGCCACCAGCAGAGATCCCCGGGGGCGATCGAATCAGCCCCAGCATTTT.

For this clonotype: A much bigger clone sits one base away, suggesting this may be a read error. The chain links TRBV10-3 to TRBJ2-5; D call uncertain. The CDR3 has 14 residues. Germline V CDR1 and CDR2: ENHRY, SYGVKD. The CDR3 sequence: CAVSDAPPPETQYF. Written as DNA, the CDR3 is TGTGCCGTCAGTGATGCCCCTCCCCCAGAGACCCAGTACTTC.

A remark on this clonotype: A clone one base away is much larger, so this may be a read error. This chain joins TRBV5-5 and TRBJ2-1; maybe TRBD1 (6 bases). The J call may be incorrect, as the DNA end agrees better with TRBJ2-7. The CDR3 extends over 17 amino acids. Germline V gene data show CDR1 as SGHKS and CDR2 as YYEKEE (reference sequence). CDR3 sequence: CASSIAPTGNSYNEQYF. The CDR3 region has the DNA TGTGCCAGCAGCATAGCCCCCACAGGGAACTCCTACAATGAGCAGTACTTC.

The chain has TRBV20-1 and TRBJ2-4; 9 nucleotides line up with TRBD1. V trimming: 4 bases; J trimming: 3 bases; junction bases outside the gene matches: 7. Germline CDR1 and CDR2: DFQATT and SNEGSKA (reference sequence). The CDR3 spans 15 residues. The CDR3 sequence: CSATRTGVDKNIQYF. Here the CDR3 DNA reads TGCAGTGCTACCCGGACAGGGGTCGACAAAAACATTCAGTACTTC.

To note about this clonotype: One end of the junction fails to match germline, which may point to a read error. CDR3 sequence reads: CAWTVVGTEAFF. DNA of the CDR3: TGCGCCTGGACAGTTGTTGGCACTGAAGCTTTCTTT. The rearrangement links TRBV30 to TRBJ1-1, with a possible D match to TRBD1 (6 bases). The length of the CDR3 is 12 residues. The germline gives CDR1 GTSNPN, CDR2 SVGIG (reference sequence).

As regards this clonotype: A read error is possible here, since a much larger clone lies one base away. The genes are TRBV6-6 and TRBJ1-2, with D uncertain. CDR3 length: 14 residues. CDR1 MNHNY and CDR2 SVGAGI come from the germline V gene (reference sequence). The V end lost 6 bases, the J end lost 6 bases, and 17 bases lay between the germline ends. CDR3 in DNA: TGTGCCAGCAGACTATTTGACGAGGGCAATGGCTACACCTTC. Amino acid sequence: CASRLFDEGNGYTF.

Only a few counts were recorded for this clonotype. V is TRBV7-3 and J is TRBJ2-1, with TRBD2 matching over 8 bases. The CDR3 length is 16 residues. V trimming: 3 bases; J trimming: 6 bases; junction bases outside the gene matches: 10. CDR1 SGHTA and CDR2 FQGTGA come from the germline V gene. CDR3 bases: TGTGCCAGCAGCTTCCCCGAGGGCGGGGGGATCAATGAGCAGTTCTTC. Residues: CASSFPEGGGINEQFF.

A few counts support this clonotype. The junction shows a germline mismatch at one end, possibly a read error. CDR3 DNA: TGTGCCAGCAGCCTGGGAAGGGACAGATCCTACGATCAGTACTTC. Translating it yields CASSLGRDRSYDQYF. J is TRBJ2-7 and V is TRBV11-2; 7 nucleotides match TRBD1. Per germline, CDR1 SGHAT and CDR2 FQNNGV. CDR3 length: 15 residues.

This clonotype was seen more than once but under ten times. The chain employs TRBV2 and TRBJ2-5, with TRBD1 matching 8 bases. CDR1 and CDR2 from the germline V gene are SNHLY and FYNNEI. The CDR3 totals 14 residues. V gave up 6 bases and J gave up 2 bases; unmatched junction bases: 5. The CDR3 DNA reads TGTGCCAGCAGGGGGACAGGAGATCAAGAGACCCAGTACTTC. The encoded protein is CASRGTGDQETQYF.

The chain employs TRBV30 and TRBJ1-1; D not resolved. The CDR3 is made up of 11 amino acids. V was clipped by 5 bases and J by 1 base, with 5 bases between them. Germline CDR1 and CDR2: GTSNPN and SVGIG (reference sequence). The CDR3 nucleotides read TGTGCCTGGCAGAGGAACACTGAAGCTTTCTTT. Residues: CAWQRNTEAFF.